This TCR beta chain stems from a study of patients and donors after allogeneic stem cell transplantation. One entry per CDR3 protein, called by TCRdb with MiXCR from the RT-PCR reads. The data hold about 960,000 distinct CDR3 sequences, with approximately 19% observed a single time. This clonotype has more than one count but fewer than ten. Sequenced: blood, either unsorted or a sorted T cell fraction (not recorded which). The sequence came from a human donor who was either an allogeneic HSCT recipient or a stem cell or donor lymphocyte infusion donor (not recorded which). It is not recorded whose cells these are; they may come from a transplant donor.

The CDR3 DNA sequence: TGTGCCAGCAGCCGGGTAGCGGGCCGGGGGGGCACAGATACGCAGTATTTT. The encoded protein is CASSRVAGRGGTDTQYF. This chain uses TRBV3-1 with TRBJ2-3; TRBD2 matches at 7 bases. This CDR3 is 17 amino acids long. CDR1 and CDR2 from the germline V gene are LGHDT and YNNKEL (reference sequence). Trimming removed 4 bases from V and 1 base from J; junction bases left unmatched: 11.